Listed below are T cell receptor beta chains from one sample, sequenced in a study of neoadjuvant nivolumab and ipilimumab in lung cancer. This table comes from immunoSEQ multiplex PCR, and its TCRdb copy is limited to in-frame clones, with some not included. Among 40,000 to 55,000 clones, roughly 90% were seen once, and the ten largest hold approximately 3.5%. The starting material was blood, obtained before neoadjuvant nivolumab, alone or with ipilimumab. These receptors all come from an adult with non-small cell lung cancer. Some clones in this sample may be carry-over from other donors' samples. Both conserved end residues are part of each CDR3. A D gene is named only where the DNA matches it firmly. A clone size is listed for some rows: how often the clone was seen (once, few, many), or a class if it is expanded.

V	J	D	size	CDR3	DNA
TRBV12-1	TRBJ2-1	.	.	CASSADVVNEQFF	TGTGCCAGCAGCGCCGATGTTGTGAATGAGCAGTTCTTC
TRBV5-1	TRBJ2-2	TRBD1	.	CASSLNRGIYTGELFF	TGCGCCAGCAGCTTGAACAGGGGAATATACACCGGGGAGCTGTTTTTT
TRBV5-1	TRBJ1-2	TRBD1	.	CASSLAGTGGGYTF	TGCGCCAGCAGCCTTGCCGGGACAGGGGGCGGCTACACCTTC
TRBV2	TRBJ2-7	.	.	CATGDARGPYEQYF	TGTGCCACCGGGGACGCCCGTGGGCCCTACGAGCAGTACTTC
TRBV5-1	TRBJ2-2	.	once	CASNGASISGELFF	TGCGCCAGCAACGGGGCGTCTATTTCCGGGGAGCTGTTTTTT
TRBV19	TRBJ2-7	.	few	CASSMGSGSVEQYF	TGTGCCAGTAGTATGGGGTCAGGGTCAGTCGAGCAGTACTTC
TRBV6-6	TRBJ1-1	.	.	CASSFQGGTEAFF	TGTGCCAGCAGTTTTCAGGGAGGCACTGAAGCTTTCTTT
TRBV11-3	TRBJ2-6	.	.	CASSFSGANVLTF	TGTGCCAGCAGCTTTTCCGGGGCCAACGTCCTGACTTTC
TRBV7-9	TRBJ2-7	TRBD1	.	CASSSQGYPSQYEQYF	TGTGCCAGCAGCTCACAGGGGTACCCGTCTCAATACGAGCAGTACTTC
TRBV9	TRBJ2-1	TRBD2	.	CASSAPGTSGSGEQFF	TGTGCCAGCAGCGCCCCCGGGACTAGCGGGAGCGGTGAGCAGTTCTTC
TRBV18	TRBJ2-2	.	.	CASSPPSAGELFF	TGTGCCAGCTCACCACCATCGGCCGGGGAGCTGTTTTTT
TRBV11-2	TRBJ2-5	.	.	CASSFLRTAGETQYF	TGTGCCAGCAGCTTCCTAAGGACAGCGGGAGAGACCCAGTACTTC
TRBV29-1	TRBJ2-5	TRBD2	.	CSATSGSQETQYF	TGCAGCGCCACTAGCGGGTCACAAGAGACCCAGTACTTC
TRBV5-1	TRBJ2-2	.	.	CASSFGSTNTGELFF	TGCGCCAGCAGCTTTGGTAGCACGAACACCGGGGAGCTGTTTTTT
TRBV7-8	TRBJ2-1	.	.	CASGDDEQFF	TGTGCCAGCGGGGACGATGAGCAGTTCTTC
TRBV29-1	TRBJ2-7	.	.	CSVTIRFSYEQYF	TGCAGCGTTACGATCCGTTTCTCCTACGAGCAGTACTTC
TRBV11-2	TRBJ1-3	.	.	CASSPLGILGNTIYF	TGTGCCAGCAGCCCCCTTGGGATTCTTGGAAACACCATATATTTT
TRBV5-5	TRBJ2-1	.	.	CASSLGRTYNEQFF	TGTGCCAGCAGCTTGGGACGGACCTACAATGAGCAGTTCTTC
TRBV6-4	TRBJ2-2	.	.	CASSVTGTGELFF	TGTGCCAGCAGTGTTACAGGAACCGGGGAGCTGTTTTTT
TRBV7-6	TRBJ2-2	.	.	CASSLGTGDFTGELFF	TGTGCCAGCAGCTTAGGGACGGGGGACTTCACCGGGGAGCTGTTTTTT
TRBV6-1	TRBJ2-7	.	.	CASSAGPNHRPEQYF	TGTGCCAGCAGTGCCGGCCCGAATCATCGCCCCGAGCAGTACTTC
TRBV18	TRBJ2-5	.	.	CASSDMETQYF	TGTGCCAGCTCAGACATGGAGACCCAGTACTTC
TRBV5-1	TRBJ2-7	.	once	CASSLGGAGIYEQYF	TGCGCCAGCAGCTTGGGAGGGGCAGGAATTTACGAGCAGTACTTC
TRBV5-1	TRBJ1-5	.	.	CASSLNAGGNQPQHF	TGCGCCAGCAGTTTGAATGCAGGGGGCAATCAGCCCCAGCATTTT
TRBV30	TRBJ1-5	.	.	CAWSGSGNQPQHF	TGTGCCTGGAGTGGTTCGGGTAATCAGCCCCAGCATTTT
TRBV20-1	TRBJ2-7	.	.	CSARDLREQYF	TGCAGTGCTAGAGACCTCCGGGAGCAGTACTTC
TRBV14	TRBJ1-1	.	.	CASSLKVNTEAFF	TGTGCCAGCAGCCTTAAGGTGAACACTGAAGCTTTCTTT
TRBV9	TRBJ1-2	.	.	CASSRGGEDYGYTF	TGTGCCAGCAGCCGGGGAGGGGAAGACTATGGCTACACCTTC
TRBV18	TRBJ1-5	.	.	CASSAKVGNQPQHF	TGTGCCAGCTCAGCCAAAGTAGGCAATCAGCCCCAGCATTTT
TRBV5-4	TRBJ1-4	.	.	CASSSMGPNEKLFF	TGTGCCAGCAGCTCCATGGGGCCTAATGAAAAACTGTTTTTT
TRBV5-1	TRBJ2-1	.	.	CASSLIRETYNEQFF	TGCGCCAGCAGCTTGATTCGGGAGACCTACAATGAGCAGTTCTTC
TRBV6-5	TRBJ2-2	.	.	CASSYVASNTGELFF	TGTGCCAGCAGTTACGTGGCTAGCAATACCGGGGAGCTGTTTTTT
TRBV7-3	TRBJ1-2	TRBD1	.	CASSVGQGVYGYTF	TGTGCCAGCAGCGTGGGACAGGGAGTCTATGGCTACACCTTC
TRBV6-5	TRBJ1-1	TRBD1	.	CASSIPGGWDTEAFF	TGTGCCAGCAGCATCCCAGGGGGGTGGGACACTGAAGCTTTCTTT
TRBV7-2	TRBJ2-5	TRBD2	.	CASRRTSGTSWETQYF	TGTGCCAGCAGGAGGACTAGCGGGACATCGTGGGAGACCCAGTACTTC
TRBV7-3	TRBJ1-1	.	.	CASSLNRGDTEAFF	TGTGCCAGCAGCTTAAACCGGGGAGACACTGAAGCTTTCTTT
TRBV15	TRBJ2-2	.	.	CATSRDGLDSPGELFF	TGTGCCACCAGCAGAGATGGTCTGGATAGCCCTGGGGAGCTGTTTTTT
TRBV5-6	TRBJ2-1	TRBD2	.	CASSPGTSGVREFF	TGTGCCAGCAGCCCCGGGACTAGCGGGGTCAGAGAGTTCTTC
TRBV12-5	TRBJ1-1	.	.	CASGLKSSTEAFF	TGTGCTAGTGGCCTTAAGTCGAGCACTGAAGCTTTCTTT
TRBV6-5	TRBJ2-2	TRBD1	.	CASSVGQQNTGELFF	TGTGCCAGCAGTGTGGGACAGCAGAACACCGGGGAGCTGTTTTTT
TRBV19	TRBJ1-1	.	.	CASSPQPAGNTEAFF	TGTGCCAGTAGTCCACAGCCGGCGGGGAACACTGAAGCTTTCTTT
TRBV7-9	TRBJ1-3	.	.	CASSGTDGLSGNTIYF	TGTGCCAGCAGCGGGACGGACGGACTCTCTGGAAACACCATATATTTT